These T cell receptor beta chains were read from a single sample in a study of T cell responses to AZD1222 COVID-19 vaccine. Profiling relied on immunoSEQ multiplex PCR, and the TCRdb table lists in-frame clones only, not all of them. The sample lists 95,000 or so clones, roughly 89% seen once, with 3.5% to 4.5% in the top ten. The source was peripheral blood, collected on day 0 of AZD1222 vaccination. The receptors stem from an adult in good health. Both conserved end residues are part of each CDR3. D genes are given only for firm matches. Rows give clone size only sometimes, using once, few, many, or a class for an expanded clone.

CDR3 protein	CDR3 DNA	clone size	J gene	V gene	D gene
CASWDRAGTEAFF	TGTGCCAGCTGGGACAGGGCTGGCACTGAAGCTTTCTTT	NA	TRBJ1-1	TRBV28	TRBD1
CASSVAPGALPETQYF	TGTGCCAGCAGCGTAGCCCCGGGGGCGCTCCCAGAGACCCAGTACTTC	NA	TRBJ2-5	TRBV9	NA
CASSPTGQGYNEQFF	TGTGCCAGCAGTCCCACGGGACAGGGTTACAATGAGCAGTTCTTC	NA	TRBJ2-1	TRBV28	TRBD1
CSAPRETQYF	TGCAGTGCTCCGAGAGAGACCCAGTACTTC	NA	TRBJ2-5	TRBV20-1	NA
CSASGPAGGSTDTQYF	TGCAGTGCTAGTGGTCCAGCGGGGGGCTCCACAGATACGCAGTATTTT	NA	TRBJ2-3	TRBV20-1	TRBD2
CASSPRTGTSDTQYF	TGTGCCAGCTCACCACGGACAGGGACCTCCGATACGCAGTATTTT	NA	TRBJ2-3	TRBV18	TRBD1
CASSVPGLAEQFF	TGTGCCAGCAGCGTACCGGGACTAGCGGAGCAGTTCTTC	NA	TRBJ2-1	TRBV2	TRBD2
CASSRKYEQYF	TGTGCCAGCAGTCGAAAATACGAGCAGTACTTC	NA	TRBJ2-7	TRBV28	NA
CASSVAAGLGTGELFF	TGTGCCAGCAGCGTAGCGGCGGGTTTGGGGACCGGGGAGCTGTTTTTT	NA	TRBJ2-2	TRBV9	NA
CASSPPLVKTQLMNTEAFF	TGCGCCAGCAGCCCGCCGCTAGTAAAGACCCAACTCATGAACACTGAAGCTTTCTTT	NA	TRBJ1-1	TRBV4-1	NA
CASSESVFYGYTF	TGTGCCAGCAGTGAATCTGTGTTCTATGGCTACACCTTC	NA	TRBJ1-2	TRBV6-1	NA
CASSGSNEKLFF	TGTGCCAGCAGCGGCAGTAATGAAAAACTGTTTTTT	NA	TRBJ1-4	TRBV5-5	NA
CASSLQGLPYNEQFF	TGCGCCAGCAGCTTGCAGGGGCTTCCGTACAATGAGCAGTTCTTC	NA	TRBJ2-1	TRBV5-1	NA
CASSWGLAGLTDTQYF	TGTGCCAGCAGCTGGGGACTAGCGGGGCTCACAGATACGCAGTATTTT	NA	TRBJ2-3	TRBV5-4	TRBD2
CASTFSGGSYNEQFF	TGCGCCAGCACCTTCTCTGGGGGCTCCTACAATGAGCAGTTCTTC	NA	TRBJ2-1	TRBV5-1	NA
CASSVSRAGHEQYF	TGTGCCAGCAGCGTTTCAAGGGCGGGGCACGAGCAGTACTTC	once	TRBJ2-7	TRBV9	NA
CASSPPAGGVYEQYF	TGTGCCAGCAGCCCTCCGGCGGGGGGGGTCTACGAGCAGTACTTC	once	TRBJ2-7	TRBV9	TRBD2
CATSDRQRNQPQHF	TGTGCCACCAGTGATCGACAGCGCAATCAGCCCCAGCATTTT	NA	TRBJ1-5	TRBV24-1	NA
CASTSSGGPQETQYF	TGCGCCAGCACCTCTAGCGGGGGACCTCAAGAGACCCAGTACTTC	NA	TRBJ2-5	TRBV4-1	TRBD2
CASSPPGQGFEQYF	TGTGCCAGCTCACCACCGGGACAGGGTTTCGAGCAGTACTTC	NA	TRBJ2-7	TRBV18	TRBD1
CASSYWGGDTEAFF	TGTGCCAGCAGTTATTGGGGGGGCGATACTGAAGCTTTCTTT	NA	TRBJ1-1	TRBV6-2/TRBV6-3	NA
CASSLTDPNQPQHF	TGTGCCAGCAGCTTGACAGATCCTAATCAGCCCCAGCATTTT	NA	TRBJ1-5	TRBV7-9	NA
CAWSVRVNYGYTF	TGTGCCTGGAGTGTACGTGTTAACTATGGCTACACCTTC	NA	TRBJ1-2	TRBV30	NA
CASSGDRGQPQHF	TGTGCCAGTAGTGGAGACAGGGGTCAGCCCCAGCATTTT	NA	TRBJ1-5	TRBV19	TRBD1
CAWSVPPRGGLTDTQYF	TGTGCCTGGAGTGTCCCTCCTCGGGGGGGCCTGACAGATACGCAGTATTTT	once	TRBJ2-3	TRBV30	TRBD2
CASSLVGLGGEQYF	TGTGCCAGCAGCTTGGTGGGCCTCGGTGGCGAGCAGTACTTC	NA	TRBJ2-7	TRBV5-8	NA
CGTQGTLNQPQHF	TGTGGTACACAGGGGACGCTAAATCAGCCCCAGCATTTT	once	TRBJ1-5	TRBV28	TRBD1
CASRGGNTEAFF	TGTGCCAGCAGAGGGGGGAACACTGAAGCTTTCTTT	once	TRBJ1-1	TRBV5-4	NA
CSVGRATWHF	TGCAGCGTTGGGCGGGCCACCTGGCATTTT	NA	TRBJ1-3	TRBV29-1	NA
CASSFGQGLTYEQYF	TGCGCCAGCAGTTTTGGACAGGGCCTAACCTACGAGCAGTACTTC	NA	TRBJ2-7	TRBV4-3	TRBD1
CASIPRTGDYGYTF	TGTGCCAGCATACCGAGGACAGGGGATTATGGCTACACCTTC	NA	TRBJ1-2	TRBV5-6	TRBD1
CATSRKDRNTEAFF	TGTGCCACCAGCAGAAAGGACAGAAACACTGAAGCTTTCTTT	NA	TRBJ1-1	TRBV15	NA
CSVGRGETEKLFF	TGCAGCGTTGGCCGGGGGGAAACCGAAAAACTGTTTTTT	NA	TRBJ1-4	TRBV29-1	NA
CASSTQQGRGYGYTF	TGTGCCAGCAGTACACAACAGGGACGAGGATATGGCTACACCTTC	NA	TRBJ1-2	TRBV6-5	NA
CASSLRPLKDTEAFF	TGCGCCAGCAGCTTACGGCCTTTGAAGGACACTGAAGCTTTCTTT	NA	TRBJ1-1	TRBV5-1	NA
CASSFAQGRQTNYGYTF	TGTGCCAGCAGCTTTGCCCAGGGTAGGCAGACTAACTATGGCTACACCTTC	NA	TRBJ1-2	TRBV12-1	NA
CASSQDPGSNQPQHF	TGTGCCAGCAGCCAAGATCCCGGGAGCAATCAGCCCCAGCATTTT	NA	TRBJ1-5	TRBV3-1/TRBV3-2	NA
CASSPSGGDNEQFF	TGTGCCAGCAGCCCTAGCGGGGGGGACAATGAGCAGTTCTTC	NA	TRBJ2-1	TRBV3-1/TRBV3-2	TRBD2
CASSIDLSEGAVKGYTF	TGTGCCAGTAGTATAGATTTGTCCGAGGGGGCTGTGAAAGGCTACACCTTC	once	TRBJ1-2	TRBV19	TRBD1
CASSSNGEQFF	TGTGCCAGCAGCTCCAACGGTGAGCAGTTCTTC	NA	TRBJ2-1	TRBV7-2	NA
CASSLFLGLTGELFF	TGTGCCAGCAGCTTGTTCTTGGGGCTCACCGGGGAGCTGTTTTTT	NA	TRBJ2-2	TRBV7-2	NA
CASSEAGYEQYF	TGTGCCAGCAGTGAAGCGGGATACGAGCAGTACTTC	NA	TRBJ2-7	TRBV2	NA
CASSLPGTNEQFF	TGTGCCAGCAGTTTACCGGGGACCAATGAGCAGTTCTTC	NA	TRBJ2-1	TRBV28	NA
CASSQRDGTDTQYF	TGTGCCAGCAGCCAACGGGACGGCACAGATACGCAGTATTTT	NA	TRBJ2-3	TRBV3-1/TRBV3-2	NA
CASSLTGGVVYGYTF	TGTGCCAGCAGCCTGACAGGGGGCGTTGTTTATGGCTACACCTTC	NA	TRBJ1-2	TRBV7-2	TRBD1
CASSLAGTLGGETQYF	TGTGCCAGCAGCTTAGCCGGGACCTTAGGCGGCGAGACCCAGTACTTC	NA	TRBJ2-5	TRBV11-2	NA
CASSQAGLSPLHF	TGTGCCAGCAGCCAAGCAGGGTTGTCACCCCTCCACTTT	NA	TRBJ1-6	TRBV3-1/TRBV3-2	NA
CATSRGGTNSPLHF	TGTGCCACCAGCAGGGGGGGGACAAATTCACCCCTCCACTTT	NA	TRBJ1-6	TRBV15	NA
CATSVKGRGKKGNGYTF	TGTGCCACCAGTGTAAAGGGCAGGGGAAAAAAGGGGAATGGCTACACCTTC	NA	TRBJ1-2	TRBV24-1	NA
CASSQFEWGWDTEAFF	TGCGCCAGCAGTCAATTCGAATGGGGCTGGGACACTGAAGCTTTCTTT	NA	TRBJ1-1	TRBV23-1	NA
CASSYYGEQETQYF	TGTGCCAGCAGTTACTATGGAGAGCAAGAGACCCAGTACTTC	NA	TRBJ2-5	TRBV6-5	NA
CASSPSSGTNNEQFF	TGTGCCAGCAGTCCCAGCAGCGGGACTAACAATGAGCAGTTCTTC	NA	TRBJ2-1	TRBV7-3	TRBD2
CASSPPGGTEAFF	TGTGCCAGCTCACCACCCGGGGGCACTGAAGCTTTCTTT	few	TRBJ1-1	TRBV18	NA
CASSLVTVAEAFF	TGTGCCAGCAGCTTAGTGACAGTCGCTGAAGCTTTCTTT	once	TRBJ1-1	TRBV7-2	NA
CASRTGPGEAFF	TGTGCCAGCAGGACAGGGCCGGGGGAAGCTTTCTTT	NA	TRBJ1-1	TRBV27	TRBD1
CASSDRDNNEQFF	TGTGCCAGCAGTGACCGGGACAACAATGAGCAGTTCTTC	NA	TRBJ2-1	TRBV6-4	NA
CAISEDAGRVNEKLFF	TGTGCCATCAGTGAGGACGCGGGCAGGGTTAATGAAAAACTGTTTTTT	NA	TRBJ1-4	TRBV10-3	NA
CATRRQPQHF	TGTGCCACCCGGAGGCAGCCCCAGCATTTT	once	TRBJ1-5	TRBV7-3	NA
CATSATSGGLGDGYTF	TGTGCCACCAGTGCCACTTCTGGGGGGCTCGGGGATGGCTACACCTTC	NA	TRBJ1-2	TRBV15	NA
CAISEYETQYF	TGTGCCATCAGTGAGTATGAGACCCAGTACTTC	NA	TRBJ2-5	TRBV10-3	NA